This TCR beta chain was found in a study of identical twins (TCRdb year 2016). Turning to the overall study: To test whether fetal clonotypes persist, this study deep-sequenced TCR alpha and beta repertoires from monozygotic twins, from unrelated adults of various ages, and from cord blood. To rule out contamination, replicate twin experiments were performed at different times with different library preparation protocols.

Every donor in the study was a healthy Caucasian. The twin cohort consisted of three pairs of female monozygotic twins, all aged about 18 to 30 years. The RNA used for TCR libraries was isolated from peripheral blood mononuclear cells. The table lists this clonotype with many counts. There is no known antigen for this receptor. Per-base qualities were not stored, and no clone one base away is much larger. What the study reported, not specific to this receptor: Because the same donors could not be followed over many years, the conclusions relied on cross-sectional statistical analysis. Compared with coincidental sharing between unrelated individuals, out-of-frame TCR alpha sequences shared between twins showed an excess of sequences with low generation probability. Recombination models systematically underestimated out-of-frame TCR alpha sharing in monozygotic twins but agreed with sharing between unrelated individuals. Invariant T cells such as MAIT and iNKT could partly confound zero-insertion analyses, although diverse VJ usage argued against such confounding for most clonotypes. Excess twin sharing in beta out-of-frame sequences was weaker because fewer shared sequences lowered the signal-to-noise ratio. Abundant cord blood beta clonotypes carried fewer insertions; young adult naive repertoires showed a weaker similar trend, while memory repertoires showed none.

Libraries were made using 5' RACE. For sequencing, an Illumina HiSeq 2000 was employed. A universal primer binding site was added through template switching, and the final cDNA carried a unique molecular identifier so that TCR cDNA molecules could be counted accurately. Specific primers in the conserved constant-segment region were used to synthesize first-strand cDNA for the TCR alpha and beta chains. To control for contamination, each cDNA library was double barcoded with a SMART-Mk sample barcode plus Illumina barcodes. TruSeq adapter sequences along with Illumina sample barcodes were introduced in two successive PCR steps. The Illumina HiSeq platform was used with custom primers to sequence TCR alpha and beta cDNA libraries. Turning to the authors' computational methods: MiGEC was used to process raw reads and extract unique molecular identifiers, and MiXCR was used to find CDR3 positions. For each individual, recombination models were inferred using an EM algorithm with the repgenHMM and IGoR tools. Shared clonotypes were analyzed with the tcR package in R, and sharing was normalized by the product of cloneset sizes. To study raw recombination without the effects of thymic and clonal selection, out-of-frame nonproductive sequences were analyzed. Clones were called with MiXCR by TCRdb after fastp trimmed the public reads at Q25, and only in-frame beta chains were retained. Identical CDR3 proteins give one entry, which carries the most common genes and DNA. TCRdb's processing, not the study's, gives the V and J calls here. In this sample the table shows approximately 600,000 distinct CDR3 sequences, around a tenth of which occur a single time. The ten largest make up 2.5% to 3% of the sample.

Trimming at the junction amounts to 7 bases on V and 3 bases on J, and the germline ends lie 11 bases apart. Including cysteine and phenylalanine, the CDR3 has 13 amino acids. Left in the record is the CDR3 DNA by itself, 39 bases read in frame from the first base. Taken from the germline V gene, the CDR1 and CDR2 loops are MDHEN and SYDVKM. These data are also associated with another study on yellow fever vaccine responses in identical twins. In that second paper, the authors write: According to the authors, the vaccine-induced T cell response in identical twins seemed to be partly convergent and partly specific to each individual. Focusing on identical twins, the study followed the T cell clones that responded to the vaccine, and did so with precision.

Sequenced input: PBMCs. Rearrangement joined TRBV28 to TRBJ2-3; the D gene identity is not certain. The TCR was taken from a woman under 30 in good health. The nucleotide sequence reads TGTGCCAGCACCCCCGGACCTACAGATACGCAGTATTTT. Protein translation: CASTPGPTDTQYF.